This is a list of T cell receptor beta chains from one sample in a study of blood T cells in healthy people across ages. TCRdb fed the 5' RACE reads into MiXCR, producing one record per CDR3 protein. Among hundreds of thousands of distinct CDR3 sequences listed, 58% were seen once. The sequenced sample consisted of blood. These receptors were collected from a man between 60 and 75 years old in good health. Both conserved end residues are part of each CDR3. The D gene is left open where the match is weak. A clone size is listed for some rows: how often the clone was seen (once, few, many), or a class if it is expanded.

cdr3_aa: CASSYSVGNGYTF; cdr3_nt: TGTGCCAGCAGTTACTCTGTGGGGAATGGCTACACCTTC; d_call: NA; clone_size: NA; v_call: TRBV6-6; j_call: TRBJ1-2
cdr3_aa: CASSQRGGEKLFF; cdr3_nt: TGTGCCAGCAGCCAGAGGGGAGGTGAAAAACTGTTTTTT; d_call: NA; clone_size: once; v_call: TRBV3-1; j_call: TRBJ1-4
cdr3_aa: CASSLWTDFNSPLHF; cdr3_nt: TGTGCCAGCAGCCTCTGGACAGATTTTAATTCACCCCTCCACTTT; d_call: NA; clone_size: NA; v_call: TRBV7-2; j_call: TRBJ1-6
cdr3_aa: CASSLALGQGGETQYF; cdr3_nt: TGTGCCAGCAGTTTGGCCCTGGGACAGGGCGGAGAGACCCAGTACTTC; d_call: TRBD1; clone_size: few; v_call: TRBV12-3/TRBV12-4; j_call: TRBJ2-5
cdr3_aa: CSARDNRIETQYF; cdr3_nt: TGCAGTGCTAGAGATAACAGGATAGAGACCCAGTACTTC; d_call: NA; clone_size: NA; v_call: TRBV20-1; j_call: TRBJ2-5
cdr3_aa: CASSKTGGFTYEQYF; cdr3_nt: TGTGCCAGTAGTAAAACAGGGGGCTTTACCTACGAGCAGTACTTC; d_call: TRBD1; clone_size: NA; v_call: TRBV19; j_call: TRBJ2-7
cdr3_aa: CASSLGSGAFNEQFF; cdr3_nt: TGCGCCAGCAGCTTGGGTAGCGGGGCGTTCAATGAGCAGTTCTTC; d_call: TRBD2; clone_size: NA; v_call: TRBV5-1; j_call: TRBJ2-1
cdr3_aa: CASSQDITSGGNGQFF; cdr3_nt: TGCGCCAGCAGCCAAGATATCACTAGCGGGGGTAATGGGCAGTTCTTC; d_call: TRBD2; clone_size: NA; v_call: TRBV4-1; j_call: TRBJ2-1
cdr3_aa: CASSRRGEWETQYF; cdr3_nt: TGTGCCAGCAGCCGGAGGGGGGAATGGGAGACCCAGTACTTC; d_call: NA; clone_size: NA; v_call: TRBV3-1; j_call: TRBJ2-5
cdr3_aa: CSVRETANTGELFF; cdr3_nt: TGCAGCGTAAGGGAAACAGCGAATACCGGGGAGCTGTTTTTT; d_call: NA; clone_size: few; v_call: TRBV29-1; j_call: TRBJ2-2
cdr3_aa: CASSSLPRGRTGSMETQYF; cdr3_nt: TGTGCCAGCAGCTCGCTACCTCGGGGGAGGACAGGGAGTATGGAGACCCAGTACTTC; d_call: TRBD1; clone_size: many; v_call: TRBV11-2; j_call: TRBJ2-5
cdr3_aa: CASSQDEGLGTRIYEQYF; cdr3_nt: TGCGCCAGCAGCCAAGATGAGGGGCTAGGGACCAGGATCTACGAGCAGTACTTC; d_call: NA; clone_size: few; v_call: TRBV4-1; j_call: TRBJ2-7
cdr3_aa: CASSGAGLTNEKLFF; cdr3_nt: TGTGCCAGCAGCGGAGCAGGGTTAACTAATGAAAAACTGTTTTTT; d_call: NA; clone_size: NA; v_call: TRBV11-2; j_call: TRBJ1-4
cdr3_aa: CASSQGGHKETQYF; cdr3_nt: TGCGCCAGCAGCCAAGGTGGGCACAAAGAGACCCAGTACTTC; d_call: NA; clone_size: many; v_call: TRBV4-1; j_call: TRBJ2-5
cdr3_aa: CSARGNSPWDEQFF; cdr3_nt: TGCAGTGCTAGAGGCAACTCGCCTTGGGATGAGCAGTTCTTC; d_call: NA; clone_size: NA; v_call: TRBV20-1; j_call: TRBJ2-1
cdr3_aa: CSGGQGANEAFF; cdr3_nt: TGCAGCGGTGGACAGGGGGCGAATGAAGCTTTCTTT; d_call: TRBD1; clone_size: NA; v_call: TRBV29-1; j_call: TRBJ1-1
cdr3_aa: CASRGWTGAYNEQFF; cdr3_nt: TGTGCCAGCAGAGGCTGGACAGGGGCCTACAATGAGCAGTTCTTC; d_call: TRBD1; clone_size: once; v_call: TRBV12-3/TRBV12-4; j_call: TRBJ2-1
cdr3_aa: CASAGQGDTGELFF; cdr3_nt: TGTGCCAGTGCCGGACAGGGTGACACCGGGGAGCTGTTTTTT; d_call: TRBD1; clone_size: NA; v_call: TRBV25-1; j_call: TRBJ2-2
cdr3_aa: CAISEPRATYEQYF; cdr3_nt: TGTGCCATCAGTGAGCCCCGGGCAACCTACGAGCAGTACTTC; d_call: NA; clone_size: NA; v_call: TRBV10-3; j_call: TRBJ2-7
cdr3_aa: CASSLDGVMGVNEQFF; cdr3_nt: TGCGCCAGCAGCTTGGATGGCGTTATGGGAGTTAATGAGCAGTTCTTC; d_call: NA; clone_size: NA; v_call: TRBV5-1; j_call: TRBJ2-1
cdr3_aa: CASSPPQGSVGETQYF; cdr3_nt: TGCGCCAGCAGCCCCCCTCAGGGGTCTGTGGGGGAGACCCAGTACTTC; d_call: NA; clone_size: NA; v_call: TRBV5-1; j_call: TRBJ2-5
cdr3_aa: CATSMGQGAKNIQYF; cdr3_nt: TGTGCCACCAGCATGGGACAGGGAGCCAAAAACATTCAGTACTTC; d_call: TRBD1; clone_size: NA; v_call: TRBV15; j_call: TRBJ2-4
cdr3_aa: CASNGRYGSPLHF; cdr3_nt: TGTGCCAGCAACGGCCGGTATGGTTCACCCCTCCACTTT; d_call: NA; clone_size: few; v_call: TRBV2; j_call: TRBJ1-6
cdr3_aa: CASSQSPGLAGGEQYF; cdr3_nt: TGTGCCAGCAGCCAATCCCCGGGACTAGCGGGGGGCGAGCAGTACTTC; d_call: TRBD2; clone_size: NA; v_call: TRBV3-1; j_call: TRBJ2-7
cdr3_aa: CASSGGTGYGYTF; cdr3_nt: TGTGCCAGCAGTGGGGGGACAGGCTATGGCTACACCTTC; d_call: TRBD1; clone_size: NA; v_call: TRBV25-1; j_call: TRBJ1-2
cdr3_aa: CASSLMGGDEKLFF; cdr3_nt: TGTGCCAGCAGTTTAATGGGCGGGGATGAAAAACTGTTTTTT; d_call: NA; clone_size: NA; v_call: TRBV12-3/TRBV12-4; j_call: TRBJ1-4
cdr3_aa: CASSYVTSGEQYF; cdr3_nt: TGTGCCAGCAGTTATGTGACTAGCGGCGAGCAGTACTTC; d_call: TRBD2; clone_size: NA; v_call: TRBV6-5; j_call: TRBJ2-7
cdr3_aa: CAWRLGGTGDFLRWLNTF; cdr3_nt: TGTGCCTGGAGATTAGGGGGGACAGGGGATTTTTTGCGGTGGCTCAACACCTTC; d_call: TRBD1; clone_size: NA; v_call: TRBV30; j_call: TRBJ1-2